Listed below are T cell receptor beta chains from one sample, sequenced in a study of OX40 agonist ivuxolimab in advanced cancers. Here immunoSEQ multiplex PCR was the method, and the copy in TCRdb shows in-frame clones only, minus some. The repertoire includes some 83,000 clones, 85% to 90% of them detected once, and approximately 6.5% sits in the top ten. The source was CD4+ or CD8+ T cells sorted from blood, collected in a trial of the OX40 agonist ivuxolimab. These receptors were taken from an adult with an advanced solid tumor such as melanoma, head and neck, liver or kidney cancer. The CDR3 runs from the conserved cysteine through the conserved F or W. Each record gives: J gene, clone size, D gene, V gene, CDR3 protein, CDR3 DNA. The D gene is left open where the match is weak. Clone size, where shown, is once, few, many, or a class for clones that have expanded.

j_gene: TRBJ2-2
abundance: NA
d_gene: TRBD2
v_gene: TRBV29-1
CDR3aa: CSVGTSGSVTGELFF
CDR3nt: TGCAGCGTCGGGACTAGCGGGAGCGTCACCGGGGAGCTGTTTTTT

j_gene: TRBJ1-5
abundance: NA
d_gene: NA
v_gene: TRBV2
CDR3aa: CASSGMSGNQPQHF
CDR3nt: TGTGCCAGCAGTGGAATGTCAGGGAATCAGCCCCAGCATTTT

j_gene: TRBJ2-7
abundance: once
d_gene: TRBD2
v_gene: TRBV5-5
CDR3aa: CASTLEGLDESYEQYF
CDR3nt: TGTGCCAGCACCCTGGAAGGACTAGATGAGTCCTACGAGCAGTACTTC

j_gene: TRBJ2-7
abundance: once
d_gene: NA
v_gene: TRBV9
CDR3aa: CASSVAGTKINEQYF
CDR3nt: TGTGCCAGCAGCGTAGCGGGGACAAAAATAAACGAGCAGTACTTC

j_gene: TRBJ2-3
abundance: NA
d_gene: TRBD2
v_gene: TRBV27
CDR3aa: CASSLDRRTSGGDTQYF
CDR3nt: TGTGCCAGCAGTCTTGACCGACGGACTAGCGGGGGGGATACGCAGTATTTT

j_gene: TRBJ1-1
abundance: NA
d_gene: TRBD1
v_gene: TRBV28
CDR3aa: CASSPGTANTEAFF
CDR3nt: TGTGCCAGCAGTCCCGGGACAGCGAACACTGAAGCTTTCTTT

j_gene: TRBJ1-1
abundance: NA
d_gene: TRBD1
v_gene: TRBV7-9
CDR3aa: CASSATGTANTEAFF
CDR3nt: TGTGCCAGCAGCGCTACCGGGACAGCGAACACTGAAGCTTTCTTT

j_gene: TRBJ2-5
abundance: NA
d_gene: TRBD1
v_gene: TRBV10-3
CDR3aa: CAISESGQGPQETQYF
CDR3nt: TGTGCCATCAGTGAGTCCGGACAGGGTCCTCAAGAGACCCAGTACTTC

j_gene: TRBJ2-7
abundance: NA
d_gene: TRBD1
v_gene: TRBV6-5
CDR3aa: CASSPGTGSYEQYF
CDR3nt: TGTGCCAGCAGCCCCGGGACAGGGTCCTACGAGCAGTACTTC

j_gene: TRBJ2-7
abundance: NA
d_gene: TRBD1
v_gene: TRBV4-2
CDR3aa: CASSGAGQGSYEQYF
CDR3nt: TGTGCCAGCAGCGGGGCAGGACAGGGATCGTACGAGCAGTACTTC

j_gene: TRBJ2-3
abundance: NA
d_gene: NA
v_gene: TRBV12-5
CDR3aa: CASGLGSSQGKADTQYF
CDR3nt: TGTGCTAGTGGTTTGGGATCCTCCCAGGGGAAGGCAGATACGCAGTATTTT

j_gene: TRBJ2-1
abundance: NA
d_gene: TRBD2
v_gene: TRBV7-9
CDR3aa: CASSLAGGPSRYNEQFF
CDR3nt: TGTGCCAGCAGCTTGGCGGGAGGGCCCTCGAGATACAATGAGCAGTTCTTC

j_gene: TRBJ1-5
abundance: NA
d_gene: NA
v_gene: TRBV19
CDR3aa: CASSYAAYRPQHF
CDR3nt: TGTGCCAGTAGTTACGCAGCGTATCGACCCCAGCATTTT

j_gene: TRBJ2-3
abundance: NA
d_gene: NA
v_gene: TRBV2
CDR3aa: CASYGQFTDTQYF
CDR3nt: TGTGCCAGCTACGGACAGTTTACAGATACGCAGTATTTT

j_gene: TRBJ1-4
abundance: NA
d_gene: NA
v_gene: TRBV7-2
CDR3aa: CASSSPDNYFGTVEKLFF
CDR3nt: TGTGCCAGCAGCTCCCCCGATAACTACTTTGGGACGGTAGAAAAACTGTTTTTT

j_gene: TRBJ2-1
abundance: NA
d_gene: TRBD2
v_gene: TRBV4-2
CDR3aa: CASSRSGTSGTYEQFF
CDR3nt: TGTGCCAGCAGCCGTTCGGGGACTAGCGGGACATATGAGCAGTTCTTC

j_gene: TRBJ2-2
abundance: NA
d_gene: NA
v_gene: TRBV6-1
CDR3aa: CASSGVNTGELFF
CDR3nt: TGTGCCAGCAGTGGGGTGAACACCGGGGAGCTGTTTTTT

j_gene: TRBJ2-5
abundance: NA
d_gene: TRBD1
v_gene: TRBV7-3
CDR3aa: CASRFPGQGDNGQYF
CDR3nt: TGTGCCAGCAGATTTCCGGGACAGGGTGATAATGGCCAGTACTTC

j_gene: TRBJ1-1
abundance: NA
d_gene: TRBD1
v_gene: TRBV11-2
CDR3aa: CASRKTGDYAEAFF
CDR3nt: TGTGCCAGCAGAAAAACAGGGGACTATGCTGAAGCTTTCTTT

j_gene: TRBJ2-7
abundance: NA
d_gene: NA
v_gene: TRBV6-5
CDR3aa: CASRQSLVTGYEQYF
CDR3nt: TGTGCCAGCAGACAGAGCCTAGTGACAGGCTACGAGCAGTACTTC

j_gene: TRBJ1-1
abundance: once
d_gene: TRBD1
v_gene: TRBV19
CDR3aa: CASSPLGQANTEAFF
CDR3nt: TGTGCCAGTAGTCCCCTGGGACAGGCTAATACTGAAGCTTTCTTT